This entry features one T cell receptor beta chain sequence. Its specificity is unknown. The germline V gene encodes CDR1 MDHEN and CDR2 SYDVKM. CDR3 length equals 13 residues. The V end lost 6 bases, the J end lost 3 bases, and 9 bases lay between the germline ends. This record comes from a study of beta chain features in type 1 diabetes. Overall study: Across all samples, about 100,000,000 sorted cells were examined.

Study-level results: Within each of all four CD4+ subsets, Type 1 diabetes patients had TCRB CDR3s that were moderately but significantly shorter. VDJ junctions from type 1 diabetes patients carried fewer insertions and larger deletions.

TCRB transcripts that were expressed got sequenced, as all of the isolated RNA had been reverse transcribed. Only in-frame clones appear in the TCRdb table, and some are missing; sequencing was by immunoSEQ multiplex PCR. The profile shows 300,000 to 400,000 clones, 9.5% to 10% of them singletons. The receptor comes from a young man with type 1 diabetes. The chain couples TRBV28 to TRBJ1-5, with D hard to call. Sequences were obtained from central memory CD4+ T cells from blood. CDR3 sequence: CASRPGFNQPQHF. The CDR3 nucleotides read TGTGCCAGCAGACCCGGGTTCAATCAGCCCCAGCATTTT. Full variable domain (outside the CDR3, taken from reference TRBV28 and TRBJ1-5): DVKVTQSSRYLVKRTGEKVFLECVQDMDHENMFWYRQDPGLGLRLIYFSYDVKMKEKGDIPEGYSVSREKKERFSLILESASTNQTSMYLCASRPGFNQPQHFGDGTRLSIL.